The present entry profiles one TCR beta chain with its context. The data belong to a study of blood T cells in healthy people across ages. Primed by a sample-barcoded 5' primer and a J-beta primer mix, a second PCR proceeded for about 6 to 12 cycles. TCRdb fed the 5' RACE reads into MiXCR, producing one record per CDR3 protein. The repertoire holds roughly 720,000 distinct CDR3 sequences, about 55% seen once, with 40% to 50% in the top ten. The clonotype was recovered from a man at least 80 years old in good health. Specimen: blood.

In DNA, the CDR3 is TGTGCCAGCAGCTTAACGGTTTTCCGTGGCTACACCTTC. It codes for CASSLTVFRGYTF. The V gene is TRBV5-5, the J gene TRBJ1-2; no clear D gene. Trimming took 2 bases from V and 7 from J, leaving 12 bases between them. Germline-derived CDR1 and CDR2 are SGHKS and YYEKEE (reference sequence). The CDR3 contains 13 residues.